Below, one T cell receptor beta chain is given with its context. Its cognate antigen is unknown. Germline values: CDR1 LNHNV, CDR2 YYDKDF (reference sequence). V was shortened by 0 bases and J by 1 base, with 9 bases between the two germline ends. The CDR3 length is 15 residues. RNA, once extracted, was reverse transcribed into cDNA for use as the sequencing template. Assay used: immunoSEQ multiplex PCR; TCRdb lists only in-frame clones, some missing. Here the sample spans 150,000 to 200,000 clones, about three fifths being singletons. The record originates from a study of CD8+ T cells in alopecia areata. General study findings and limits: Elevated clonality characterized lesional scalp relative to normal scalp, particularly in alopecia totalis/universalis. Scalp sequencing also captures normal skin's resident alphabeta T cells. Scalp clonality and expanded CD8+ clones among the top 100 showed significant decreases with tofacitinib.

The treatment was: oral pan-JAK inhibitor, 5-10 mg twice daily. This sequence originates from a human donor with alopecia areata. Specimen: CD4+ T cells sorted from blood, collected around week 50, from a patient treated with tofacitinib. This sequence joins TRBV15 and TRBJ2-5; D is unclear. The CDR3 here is CATSRDRSSQETQYF. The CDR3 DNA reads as TGTGCCACCAGCAGAGATAGGTCTAGCCAAGAGACCCAGTACTTC.